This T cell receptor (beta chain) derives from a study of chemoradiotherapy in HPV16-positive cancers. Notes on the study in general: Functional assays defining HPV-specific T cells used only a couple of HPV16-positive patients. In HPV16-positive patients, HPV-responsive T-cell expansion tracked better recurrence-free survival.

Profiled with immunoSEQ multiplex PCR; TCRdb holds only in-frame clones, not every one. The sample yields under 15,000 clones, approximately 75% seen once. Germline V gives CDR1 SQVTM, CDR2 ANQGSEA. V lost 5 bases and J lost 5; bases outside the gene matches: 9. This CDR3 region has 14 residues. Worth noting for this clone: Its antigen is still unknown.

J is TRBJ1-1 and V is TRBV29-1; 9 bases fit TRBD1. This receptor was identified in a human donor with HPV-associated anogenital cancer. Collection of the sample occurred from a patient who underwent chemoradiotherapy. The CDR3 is CSVRTGARGTEAFF. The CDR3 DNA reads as TGCAGCGTTCGGACAGGGGCCCGGGGGACTGAAGCTTTCTTT.